Below are 30 T cell receptor beta chains sequenced from a single sample in a study of T cells in Graves' hyperthyroidism and ophthalmopathy. Amplified TCR beta CDR3 regions derived from RNA transcripts. First-round RT-PCR of the TCR CDR3 relied on the HTBI primer set. One entry per CDR3 protein results from TCRdb running MiXCR on the multiplex PCR reads. Of about 690,000 distinct CDR3 sequences listed, roughly a sixth are singletons. The sample consisted of blood. These receptors all come from a man aged 50 to 59 with Graves' hyperthyroidism.

In its sample, this clonotype was seen a few times. This chain uses TRBV20-1 with TRBJ1-1; no clear D gene. CDR3 length equals 14 residues. Germline V gene lookup returns CDR1 DFQATT and CDR2 SNEGSKA (reference sequence). V was pared by 3 bases and J by 1 base, with 12 bases between. CDR3 in amino acids: CSASVNRKNTEAFF. The CDR3 nucleotides read TGCAGTGCTAGCGTCAATCGGAAGAACACTGAAGCTTTCTTT.

This clonotype was picked up a small number of times. The chain couples TRBV5-1 to TRBJ2-1, with 13 bases lining up with TRBD2. Trimming took 2 bases from V and 10 from J; bases not matched to a gene: 6. The CDR3 is 15 residues long. The germline V gene encodes CDR1 SGHRS and CDR2 YFSETQ. CDR3 residues: CASSLRTSGSYEQFF. The CDR3, as DNA: TGCGCCAGCAGCTTAAGGACTAGCGGGAGTTACGAGCAGTTCTTC.

With regard to this clonotype: One end of the junction fails to match germline, which may point to a read error. As DNA, the CDR3 is TGCGCCAGCAGCTTGGAAGGCAGGGGGGTCGCAGATACTCAGTCTTTT. This sequence encodes CASSLEGRGVADTQSF. This chain links TRBV5-1 with TRBJ2-3; D is perhaps TRBD1 (7 bases). The V gene's germline CDR1 is SGHRS and CDR2 YFSETQ. The CDR3 covers 16 residues.

This clonotype appeared many times. The chain is built from TRBV7-3 and TRBJ2-1; 10 nucleotides align to TRBD1. The CDR3 length is 14 residues. Germline V CDR1 and CDR2: SGHTA, FQGTGA. Trimming at V came to 4 bases and at J to 10 bases, leaving 7 bases not matched to a gene. The CDR3 nucleotides are TGTGCCAGCAGCTCAGGACAGGGGGAGGGCGAGCAGTTCTTC. This codes for CASSSGQGEGEQFF.

This clonotype has a count of ten or more. The chain links TRBV6-1 to TRBJ2-7; 7 nucleotides match TRBD1. CDR1 and CDR2 from the germline V gene are MNHNS and SASEGT. V lost 9 bases, J lost 0 bases, and 2 bases stayed unmatched. This CDR3 is built from 12 residues. CDR3 nucleotide sequence: TGTGCCAGTCAGGGGGACTCCTACGAGCAGTACTTC. Translated, it gives CASQGDSYEQYF.

This clonotype was observed at least ten times. The rearrangement uses TRBV27 and TRBJ2-7; TRBD2 matches 8 bases. Trimming removed 3 bases from V and 3 bases from J; junction bases left unmatched: 4. From germline, CDR1 is MNHEY and CDR2 SMNVEV (reference sequence). CDR3 length equals 14 residues. CDR3 protein: CASSFGGAYYEQYF. DNA of the CDR3: TGTGCCAGCAGTTTCGGGGGGGCCTACTACGAGCAGTACTTC.

CDR3 sequence reads: CASRGMTGYNYGYTF. In DNA, the CDR3 is TGTGCCAGTAGAGGGATGACAGGCTATAACTATGGCTACACCTTC. This rearrangement joins TRBV19 to TRBJ1-2, with D perhaps matching TRBD1 (6 bases). There are 15 residues in the CDR3. Per germline, CDR1 LNHDA and CDR2 SQIVND (reference sequence). The V end was cut by 6 bases, the J end by 1 base, with 15 bases between. The full variable domain, completed using reference TRBV19 and TRBJ1-2, is DGGITQSPKYLFRKEGQNVTLSCEQNLNHDAMYWYRQDPGQGLRLIYYSQIVNDFQKGDIAEGYSVSREKKESFPLTVTSAQKNPTAFYLCASRGMTGYNYGYTFGSGTRLTVV.

A note on this clonotype: This may be a read error, as it is one base from a much larger clone. The chain has TRBV2 and TRBJ2-2; maybe TRBD1 (5 bases). The germline gives CDR1 SNHLY, CDR2 FYNNEI. Deletions cut 8 bases from V and 7 bases from J, with 14 bases between. This CDR3 is 13 amino acids long. The CDR3 is CASAGYLIGELFF. CDR3 coding DNA: TGTGCCAGCGCAGGGTACTTGATCGGGGAGCTGTTTTTT.

This clonotype showed up many times. The chain recombines TRBV30 with TRBJ1-1; no reliable D call. CDR1 and CDR2 (germline): GTSNPN, SVGIG (reference sequence). The CDR3 has 13 residues. Between the trimmed V and J ends, which lost 0 bases and 5 bases, there was a span of 10 bases. The DNA of the CDR3 is TGTGCCTGGAGTGTGCAGAGTATGACTGAAGCTTTCTTT. Translating gives CAWSVQSMTEAFF.

This clonotype was observed at least ten times. The chain joins TRBV6-2 or TRBV6-3 to TRBJ2-2, with D unclear. Trimming took 7 bases from V and 2 from J, leaving 11 bases between them. This CDR3 comprises 14 residues. In germline, CDR1 is MNHEY, CDR2 SVGEGT. The CDR3 nucleotides read TGTGCCAGCAAGGCAGACGGAAACACCGGGGAGCTGTTTTTT. Translating gives CASKADGNTGELFF.

This clonotype was recorded at least ten times. J is TRBJ2-7 and V is TRBV20-1; 9 nucleotides agree with TRBD2. Trimming at V came to 1 base and at J to 6 bases, leaving 10 bases not matched to a gene. The CDR3 sequence is 15 residues long. Germline CDR1 reads DFQATT; CDR2 reads SNEGSKA (reference sequence). The DNA for the CDR3 is TGCAGTGCTAGAGTCCTAGCGGGAATTGATACCGAGCAGTACTTC. It codes for CSARVLAGIDTEQYF.

This clonotype was detected a few times. The rearrangement links TRBV28 to TRBJ2-7; unclear D gene. Germline CDR1 reads MDHEN; CDR2 reads SYDVKM. Trimming took off 5 bases at V and 4 bases at J, with 9 bases between the two ends. The CDR3 has 12 amino acids. Here the CDR3 reads CASSTTHYEQYF. The CDR3 nucleotides read TGTGCCAGCAGTACGACACATTACGAGCAGTACTTC.

This clonotype has ten or more counts. The V gene is TRBV9, the J gene TRBJ2-5; TRBD1 is a possible D gene (6 bases). There are 15 residues in the CDR3. The germline CDR1 and CDR2 sequences are SGDLS and YYNGEE. V was trimmed by 4 bases and J by 3 bases, leaving 16 bases between them. CDR3 loop: CASSFFQGMEETQYF. Here the CDR3 DNA reads TGTGCCAGCAGCTTCTTTCAGGGGATGGAAGAGACCCAGTACTTC.

This clonotype was counted many times. This chain uses TRBV7-2 with TRBJ1-2; D is undetermined. V lost 4 bases to trimming and J lost 5 bases, with 11 bases between them. The CDR3 is made up of 13 amino acids. Germline V gene sequence: CDR1 SGHTA, CDR2 FQGNSA. The CDR3 region has the DNA TGTGCCAGCAGCTCGGGTCAGACATATGGCTACACCTTC. It translates to CASSSGQTYGYTF.

The table lists this clonotype with many counts. The chain couples TRBV11-2 to TRBJ2-3; no reliable D call. The V end lost 1 base, the J end lost 4 bases, and 3 bases lay between the germline ends. The CDR3 consists of 12 residues. CDR1 is SGHAT, CDR2 FQNNGV, per germline. The CDR3 loop reads CASSLAADTQYF. The CDR3 DNA follows: TGTGCCAGCAGCTTAGCTGCAGATACGCAGTATTTT.

This clonotype was counted between two and nine times. This chain uses TRBV9 with TRBJ2-7, with 7 bases lining up with TRBD1. Unmatched junction bases numbered 5, after V lost 0 bases and J lost 2 bases. Germline assignment: CDR1 SGDLS and CDR2 YYNGEE. This CDR3 is built from 15 residues. CDR3 protein: CASSVGGGQAYEQYF. The CDR3 nucleotides are TGTGCCAGCAGCGTAGGGGGTGGACAGGCCTACGAGCAGTACTTC. Variable domain in full (rest from reference TRBV9 and TRBJ2-7): DSGVTQTPKHLITATGQRVTLRCSPRSGDLSVYWYQQSLDQGLQFLIQYYNGEERAKGNILERFSAQQFPDLHSELNLSSLELGDSALYFCASSVGGGQAYEQYFGPGTRLTVT.

There are a few counts of this clonotype. V gene TRBV28 combines with J gene TRBJ2-1; a possible D gene is TRBD2 (6 bases). CDR1 is MDHEN and CDR2 is SYDVKM in the germline V gene. Trimming pared 6 bases from V and 3 bases from J, leaving 15 bases between. The CDR3 is 15 amino acids. The CDR3 DNA sequence: TGTGCCAGCAGACGGGGGAGTCTGGACTACAATGAGCAGTTCTTC. This translates into CASRRGSLDYNEQFF.

The chain employs TRBV20-1 and TRBJ2-3; D is ambiguous. Trimming removed 2 bases from V and 8 bases from J, with 14 bases in between. The V gene's germline CDR1 is DFQATT and CDR2 SNEGSKA (reference sequence). The CDR3 covers 13 residues. CDR3 residues: CSARPHLTGTQYF. In DNA form, the CDR3 reads TGCAGTGCTAGACCCCACCTAACTGGTACGCAGTATTTT.

This clonotype was seen a handful of times. The final CDR3 position lacks the conserved phenylalanine or tryptophan, pointing to a likely read error. This chain connects TRBV7-9 to TRBJ2-7; 7 nucleotides agree with TRBD2. The CDR3 is 15 residues long. Trimming at V came to 0 bases and at J to 5 bases, leaving 7 bases not matched to a gene. CDR1 and CDR2 (germline): SEHNR, FQNEAQ (reference sequence). This chain's CDR3 is CASSLAGGLINEQYL. The DNA for the CDR3 is TGTGCCAGCAGCTTAGCGGGAGGGCTCATCAACGAGCAGTACCTC.

This clonotype appeared many times. This chain links TRBV19 with TRBJ2-7; 9 bases match TRBD2. After removal of 3 bases from V and 5 bases from J, the junction contained 11 bases not matched to a gene. CDR3 size: 16 residues. Germline-derived CDR1 and CDR2 are LNHDA and SQIVND (reference sequence). The CDR3 reads CASSIPSGLAINEQYF. The CDR3 region has the DNA TGTGCCAGTAGTATCCCCAGTGGACTAGCGATCAACGAGCAGTACTTC.

At least ten counts were recorded for this clonotype. V gene TRBV27 combines with J gene TRBJ2-2, with 10 bases aligning to TRBD2. The length of the CDR3 is 13 residues. Unmatched junction bases numbered 2, after V lost 7 bases and J lost 6 bases. Germline-derived CDR1 and CDR2 are MNHEY and SMNVEV (reference sequence). CDR3 region: CASTAGGAGELFF. CDR3 sequence (DNA): TGTGCCAGCACAGCGGGAGGGGCCGGGGAGCTGTTTTTT.

The genes are TRBV18 and TRBJ1-2; no reliable D call. Germline loops: CDR1 KGHSH, CDR2 LQKENI. Trimming took off 2 bases at V and 2 bases at J, with 9 bases between the two ends. The CDR3 has 14 residues. The CDR3, as DNA: TGTGCCAGCTCACCAGCACGACGAAACTATGGCTACACCTTC. Its translation is CASSPARRNYGYTF.

This clonotype occurred a few times. The chain is built from TRBV29-1 and TRBJ1-2, with TRBD1 matching over 10 bases. There are 19 residues in the CDR3. CDR1 SQVTM and CDR2 ANQGSEA come from the germline V gene. V lost 0 bases, J lost 4 bases, and 17 bases stayed unmatched. CDR3 DNA: TGCAGCGTTGAAGATTCGCCCACCGGGACAGGGGACAACTCCTATGGCTACACCTTC. It codes for CSVEDSPTGTGDNSYGYTF.

This clonotype has a count of ten or more. The rearrangement uses TRBV3-1 and TRBJ2-2, with TRBD2 identical over 7 bases. Germline lookup yields CDR1 LGHDT and CDR2 YNNKEL (reference sequence). The CDR3 totals 15 residues. With 4 bases clipped from V and 1 base from J, the junction kept 3 bases outside the gene matches. The CDR3 sequence: CASSPGLVNTGELFF. CDR3 coding DNA: TGTGCCAGCAGCCCCGGACTAGTGAACACCGGGGAGCTGTTTTTT.

The genes are TRBV20-1 and TRBJ2-5, with 9 nucleotides matching TRBD2. CDR3 length: 14 amino acids. Germline V gene sequence: CDR1 DFQATT, CDR2 SNEGSKA (reference sequence). V lost 1 base and J lost 4; bases outside the gene matches: 4. The CDR3 DNA reads TGCAGTGCTAGAGTTGGGCGGGGGGGAGAGACCCAGTACTTC. Encoded protein: CSARVGRGGETQYF.

This clonotype showed up many times. V and J are TRBV12-3 or TRBV12-4 and TRBJ2-2; perhaps TRBD2 as D (6 bases). V lost 8 bases and J lost 5, with 15 bases in between. This CDR3 is built from 14 residues. The DNA for the CDR3 is TGTGCCAGCCTGACGGGAGTGTCGACCGGGGAGCTGTTTTTT. It specifies CASLTGVSTGELFF.

A remark on this clonotype: The junction departs from the called germline gene at one end, perhaps through a read error. This chain joins TRBV11-2 and TRBJ2-7; D not resolved. The CDR3 loop spans 14 amino acids. CDR1 SGHAT and CDR2 FQNNGV come from the germline V gene. Written as DNA, the CDR3 is TGTGCCAGCAGCCTAGAGACATCGTGCTACGAGCAGTACTTC. It is translated as CASSLETSCYEQYF.

Only a few counts were recorded for this clonotype. The chain has TRBV19 and TRBJ2-2, with TRBD2 matching over 7 bases. In germline, CDR1 is LNHDA, CDR2 SQIVND (reference sequence). The CDR3 consists of 16 residues. J was trimmed by 5 bases and V by 2 bases; bases with no gene match: 8. The CDR3 loop reads CASSIPTSDDTGELFF. In nucleotides, the CDR3 is TGTGCCAGTAGTATACCCACTAGCGATGATACCGGGGAGCTGTTTTTT. The full variable domain, rest sourced from reference TRBV19 and TRBJ2-2, is DGGITQSPKYLFRKEGQNVTLSCEQNLNHDAMYWYRQDPGQGLRLIYYSQIVNDFQKGDIAEGYSVSREKKESFPLTVTSAQKNPTAFYLCASSIPTSDDTGELFFGEGSRLTVL.

This chain links TRBV6-1 with TRBJ2-1, with a possible D match to TRBD1 (5 bases). The CDR3 contains 15 residues. From germline, CDR1 is MNHNS and CDR2 SASEGT. V was clipped by 6 bases and J by 10 bases, with 22 bases between them. The CDR3 region has the DNA TGTGCCAGCAGCCCGGGCAGGGTGGCCCCTCGGGAGCAGTTCTTC. Translating gives CASSPGRVAPREQFF.

In its sample, this clonotype was seen many times. The V gene is TRBV19, the J gene TRBJ1-1; possibly TRBD1 for D (5 bases). This CDR3 region has 17 residues. CDR1 and CDR2 (germline): LNHDA, SQIVND (reference sequence). Trimming removed 3 bases at V and 0 bases at J, with 17 bases between. The CDR3 sequence: CASSISGDWTVNTEAFF. CDR3 in DNA: TGTGCCAGTAGTATCTCCGGGGACTGGACCGTGAACACTGAAGCTTTCTTT.